Below are 30 T cell receptor beta chains sequenced from a single sample in a study of HIV-infected children after antiretroviral therapy interruption. Unique molecular identifiers were included in an RNA-based 3' RACE TCR library. TCRdb itself ran the 3' RACE reads through MiXCR, one entry per CDR3 protein. The table includes approximately 96,000 distinct CDR3 sequences, less than 7% detected once. The treatment was: PENTA 11 planned treatment interruption arm or continuous ART arm. The material sequenced was CD45RA+ CD4+ T cells from PBMCs, pooled from several time points, taken from a donor given antiretroviral therapy, either interrupted or continuous. Indicated subset: naive CD4+ CD45RA+ CD45RO- T cells. The receptors stem from a pool of human donors with HIV.

This clonotype has ten or more counts. The chain joins TRBV3-1 to TRBJ1-1; D unresolved. The germline gives CDR1 LGHDT, CDR2 YNNKEL (reference sequence). Trimming removed 0 bases from V and 8 bases from J, with 7 bases in between. The CDR3 spans 12 residues. The CDR3: CASSQDPGEAFF. Here the CDR3 DNA reads TGTGCCAGCAGCCAAGATCCCGGAGAAGCTTTCTTT. The full variable domain, with the rest looked up from reference TRBV3-1 and TRBJ1-1, is DTAVSQTPKYLVTQMGNDKSIKCEQNLGHDTMYWYKQDSKKFLKIMFSYNNKELIINETVPNRFSPKSPDKAHLNLHINSLELGDSAVYFCASSQDPGEAFFGQGTRLTVV.

This clonotype came up many times. The rearrangement uses TRBV4-2 and TRBJ1-2; D remains unclear. Trimming removed 0 bases at V and 6 bases at J, with 5 bases between. The CDR3 contains 12 residues. CDR1 and CDR2 from the germline V gene are LGHNA and YNFKEQ. The CDR3 DNA reads TGTGCCAGCAGCCAAGAGAGAGATGGCTACACCTTC. Translating it yields CASSQERDGYTF.

This clonotype was detected ten times or more. The rearrangement joins TRBV18 to TRBJ2-2; 7 nucleotides match TRBD2. The germline V gene has CDR1 KGHSH and CDR2 LQKENI. The CDR3 runs to 16 residues. The V gene end was trimmed by 3 bases and the J gene end by 2 bases; junction bases not matched to a gene: 6. Here the CDR3 DNA reads TGTGCCAGCTCACCTTTCCAGCGGGGAAACACCGGGGAGCTGTTTTTT. Protein product: CASSPFQRGNTGELFF.

Many counts were recorded for this clonotype. The V call is TRBV18, the J call TRBJ1-5; D unclear. Germline CDR1 KGHSH, CDR2 LQKENI. V was shortened by 6 bases and J by 4 bases, with 19 bases between the two germline ends. The CDR3 runs 16 residues. CDR3 in DNA: TGTGCCAGCTCTCACGGGTCACCCGTTACTAATCAGCCCCAGCATTTT. It yields the protein CASSHGSPVTNQPQHF.

This clonotype was seen repeatedly, ten times or more. CDR3 region: CASSGDRASGNTIYF. In DNA, the CDR3 is TGTGCCAGCAGTGGGGACAGGGCCTCTGGAAACACCATATATTTT. The V and J genes are TRBV6-1 and TRBJ1-3, with 9 bases that match TRBD1. Germline V lookup: CDR1 MNHNS, CDR2 SASEGT. The CDR3 spans 15 residues. V trimming: 4 bases; J trimming: 0 bases; junction bases outside the gene matches: 1.

Ten or more counts support this clonotype. This chain joins TRBV2 and TRBJ2-2; weak D call: TRBD2 (6 bases). Germline values: CDR1 SNHLY, CDR2 FYNNEI. This CDR3 region has 15 residues. V gave up 5 bases and J gave up 2 bases, with 12 bases separating them. For the CDR3, the DNA is TGTGCCAGCAGTCTGGGGACTTACAACACCGGGGAGCTGTTTTTT. It is translated as CASSLGTYNTGELFF.

V usage is TRBV7-3 and J usage is TRBJ1-2; tentatively, D is TRBD1 (5 bases). The germline CDR1 and CDR2 sequences are SGHTA and FQGTGA. The CDR3 totals 14 residues. V gave up 8 bases and J gave up 4 bases, with 17 bases separating them. The CDR3 loop is CASGEGARSYGYTF. In nucleotides, the CDR3 is TGTGCCAGCGGCGAAGGGGCGCGTTCCTATGGCTACACCTTC.

This clonotype was recorded at least ten times. The chain couples TRBV11-2 to TRBJ2-3, with 9 nucleotides matching TRBD1. With V trimmed by 3 bases and J by 4 bases, 8 bases remained unmatched. CDR3 size: 16 residues. CDR1 is SGHAT, CDR2 FQNNGV, per germline. The CDR3 region has the DNA TGTGCCAGCAGCTTTAGACCGGGACAGGGTCCAGATACGCAGTATTTT. Translation gives CASSFRPGQGPDTQYF.

This clonotype was observed many times. The rearrangement uses TRBV7-2 and TRBJ2-2; D unresolved. This CDR3 is 16 amino acids long. Germline assignment: CDR1 SGHTA and CDR2 FQGNSA. Trimming removed 6 bases from V and 1 base from J, with 15 bases in between. The CDR3 sequence: CASRQVAVVNTGELFF. The CDR3 nucleotides read TGTGCCAGCAGACAAGTCGCGGTCGTGAACACCGGGGAGCTGTTTTTT.

The CDR3 coding sequence is TGCACCAGCACCAGGGAGAACGGGGAGCTGTTTTTT. Translation gives CTSTRENGELFF. V usage is TRBV1 and J usage is TRBJ2-2; no DNA check was done on the table's D call, TRBD2. TRBV1 has pseudogene status. The CDR3 consists of 12 residues.

This clonotype has at least ten counts. The rearrangement joins TRBV4-2 to TRBJ2-5, with 7 bases that match TRBD2. The germline gives CDR1 LGHNA, CDR2 YNFKEQ. This CDR3 is 19 amino acids long. The V and J ends lost 0 bases and 1 base, in that order; junction bases with no gene match: 14. The CDR3 coding sequence is TGTGCCAGCAGCCAAGATCGTTCAGCCCGGGACTACCGCCAAGAGACCCAGTACTTC. Translation: CASSQDRSARDYRQETQYF.

Comment on this clonotype: A much larger clone differs by one base, so this may be a read error. The rearrangement joins TRBV2 to TRBJ1-1; weak D call: TRBD1 (6 bases). The CDR3 extends over 13 amino acids. Germline loops: CDR1 SNHLY, CDR2 FYNNEI. The CDR3 sequence is CSSTMTGNTEAFF. The CDR3 nucleotides read TGTTCCAGCACCATGACAGGGAACACTGAAGCTTTCTTT. The entire variable domain, with the rest obtained from reference TRBV2 and TRBJ1-1, is as follows: EPEVTQTPSHQVTQMGQEVILRCVPISNHLYFYWYRQILGQKVEFLVSFYNNEISEKSEIFDDQFSVERPDGSNFTLKIRSTKLEDSAMYFCSSTMTGNTEAFFGQGTRLTVV.

This clonotype was seen more than once but under ten times. The chain links TRBV12-3 or TRBV12-4 to TRBJ1-6; the D is unclear. The CDR3 extends over 14 amino acids. Trimming removed 6 bases from V and 10 bases from J, with 16 bases in between. CDR3 loop: CASSPGRSGSPLHF. The CDR3 DNA reads TGTGCCAGCAGCCCTGGCAGGTCGGGCTCACCCCTCCACTTT.

In the case of this clonotype: One end of the junction varies from germline; a read error may be responsible. The V and J genes are TRBV5-5 and TRBJ2-7; TRBD1 matches 7 bases. Germline V gene data show CDR1 as SGHKS and CDR2 as YYEKEE (reference sequence). The CDR3 runs 14 residues. The DNA for the CDR3 is TGTGTCAGCAGCTTCCGACAGGGCCCCTACGAGCAGTACTTC. Its protein product is CVSSFRQGPYEQYF.

This clonotype is labeled as medium-sized (0.01 to 0.1%). The chain is built from TRBV7-2 and TRBJ2-3; TRBD2 is a possible D gene (7 bases). The CDR3 contains 13 residues. Germline values: CDR1 SGHTA, CDR2 FQGNSA. V shed 3 bases and J shed 4 bases, with 8 bases lying between them. Here the CDR3 DNA reads TGTGCCAGCAGCTTCGGGGGGCCAGATACGCAGTATTTT. Translating gives CASSFGGPDTQYF.

In its sample, this clonotype was seen many times. The chain has TRBV30 and TRBJ2-2; weak D call: TRBD1 (6 bases). Trimming left V 6 bases short and J 0 bases short, with 11 bases between. The CDR3 length is 14 residues. The germline CDR1 and CDR2 sequences are GTSNPN and SVGIG (reference sequence). CDR3 amino acids: CACLGQPNTGELFF. The DNA of the CDR3 is TGTGCCTGCCTGGGACAACCGAACACCGGGGAGCTGTTTTTT. Drawing the rest from reference TRBV30 and TRBJ2-2, the complete variable domain is SQTIHQWPATLVQPVGSPLSLECTVEGTSNPNLYWYRQAAGRGLQLLFYSVGIGQISSEVPQNLSASRPQDRQFILSSKKLLLSDSGFYLCACLGQPNTGELFFGEGSRLTVL.

The table lists this clonotype with many counts. The chain couples TRBV7-9 to TRBJ1-1; D may be TRBD1 (6 bases). The V gene lost 0 bases and the J gene lost 1 base, with 9 bases spanning the gap. Looked up from germline, CDR1 is SEHNR and CDR2 is FQNEAQ (reference sequence). The CDR3 extends over 15 amino acids. CDR3 amino acids: CASSLAGQPNTEAFF. DNA of the CDR3: TGTGCCAGCAGCTTAGCTGGACAGCCGAACACTGAAGCTTTCTTT.

This clonotype was found many times. V usage is TRBV19 and J usage is TRBJ1-5, with 9 bases that match TRBD1. This CDR3 contains 15 residues. From germline, CDR1 is LNHDA and CDR2 SQIVND (reference sequence). Trimming cost V 5 bases and J 7 bases; bases outside gene matches: 9. The CDR3 bases are TGTGCCAGTAGTGCAACAGGGGGCGGAGGACAGCCCCAGCATTTT. Its translation is CASSATGGGGQPQHF.

This clonotype was counted at least ten times. The chain has TRBV6-1 and TRBJ1-5, with 12 bases aligning to TRBD1. CDR3 length: 15 amino acids. Trimming removed 8 bases from V and 7 bases from J; junction bases left unmatched: 9. Germline CDR1 reads MNHNS; CDR2 reads SASEGT. The chain's CDR3 is CASLYLGQGAQPQHF. CDR3 nucleotides: TGTGCCAGCTTGTATTTGGGACAGGGGGCCCAGCCCCAGCATTTT.

The rearrangement links TRBV2 to TRBJ2-1, with TRBD1 as a possible D gene (6 bases). V shed 1 base and J shed 2 bases, with 9 bases lying between them. This CDR3 has 15 amino acids. Germline CDR1 and CDR2: SNHLY and FYNNEI. The CDR3: CASSEEGTTYNEQFF. For the CDR3, the DNA is TGTGCCAGCAGTGAAGAGGGGACAACCTACAATGAGCAGTTCTTC. The variable domain in full, completed from reference TRBV2 and TRBJ2-1, reads EPEVTQTPSHQVTQMGQEVILRCVPISNHLYFYWYRQILGQKVEFLVSFYNNEISEKSEIFDDQFSVERPDGSNFTLKIRSTKLEDSAMYFCASSEEGTTYNEQFFGPGTRLTVL.

This clonotype has just a few counts. The CDR3 reads CSATKTARISLNTEAFF. CDR3 coding DNA: TGCAGTGCTACGAAGACGGCCCGGATCTCGTTGAACACTGAAGCTTTCTTT. The chain couples TRBV20-1 to TRBJ1-1, with no clear D. The CDR3 runs 17 residues. Trimming left V 4 bases short and J 0 bases short, with 21 bases between. Germline CDR1 and CDR2: DFQATT and SNEGSKA (reference sequence).

The chain joins TRBV12-5 to TRBJ2-3, with no clear D. The CDR3 contains 16 residues. Trimming pared 1 base from V and 2 bases from J, leaving 13 bases between. The germline gives CDR1 LGHNT, CDR2 FRNRAP. CDR3 sequence (DNA): TGTGCTAGTGGTTTGGGCGCTAGTCCCTTCACAGATACGCAGTATTTT. Amino acid sequence: CASGLGASPFTDTQYF.

The rearrangement links TRBV20-1 to TRBJ2-4; TRBD2 might be the D (6 bases). The CDR3 runs 15 residues. V lost 3 bases and J 0 bases, leaving 12 bases between the germline ends. Germline CDR1 reads DFQATT; CDR2 reads SNEGSKA (reference sequence). CDR3 nucleotides: TGCAGTGCTAGTGCGGGGCTCCTAGCCAAAAACATTCAGTACTTC. Amino acid sequence: CSASAGLLAKNIQYF.

This clonotype was counted at least ten times. CDR3 loop: CASSQEGKSNQPQHF. For the CDR3, the DNA is TGCGCCAGCAGCCAAGAGGGAAAAAGCAATCAGCCCCAGCATTTT. V gene TRBV4-1 combines with J gene TRBJ1-5; no definite D call. The CDR3 runs to 15 residues. Germline V gene data show CDR1 as MGHRA and CDR2 as YSYEKL. The V end lost 0 bases, the J end lost 1 base, and 7 bases lay between the germline ends.

This clonotype has a handful of counts. This sequence joins TRBV2 and TRBJ1-3; 9 bases fit TRBD1. The CDR3 totals 14 residues. Germline assignment: CDR1 SNHLY and CDR2 FYNNEI. V lost 6 bases to trimming and J lost 4 bases; unmatched junction nucleotides: 4. In nucleotides, the CDR3 is TGTGCCAGCAGAAGGGACAGGGACGGAAACACCATATATTTT. It specifies CASRRDRDGNTIYF.

This clonotype was seen only a few times. The gene calls are TRBV12-5 and TRBJ2-1, with 10 positions matching TRBD2. This CDR3 region has 14 residues. V shed 4 bases and J 7 bases; nucleotides not matched to a gene: 4. Germline CDR1 reads LGHNT; CDR2 reads FRNRAP. CDR3 region: CASGSSGSWNEQFF. DNA for the CDR3: TGTGCTAGTGGTTCTAGCGGGAGTTGGAATGAGCAGTTCTTC. Looking up the rest from reference TRBV12-5 and TRBJ2-1 gives the full variable domain: DARVTQTPRHKVTEMGQEVTMRCQPILGHNTVFWYRQTMMQGLELLAYFRNRAPLDDSGMPKDRFSAEMPDATLATLKIQPSEPRDSAVYFCASGSSGSWNEQFFGPGTRLTVL.

This clonotype was detected ten times or more. The chain carries TRBV7-2 and TRBJ1-1; D is undetermined. V was pared by 0 bases and J by 3 bases, with 14 bases between. CDR3 length: 16 residues. The germline V gene has CDR1 SGHTA and CDR2 FQGNSA. The CDR3 bases are TGTGCCAGCAGCTTAGCGGGTGCCTCAAGGGACACTGAAGCTTTCTTT. It encodes CASSLAGASRDTEAFF.

This clonotype was seen ten or more times. The chain is built from TRBV20-1 and TRBJ2-2; the D gene is possibly TRBD1 (5 bases). The germline gives CDR1 DFQATT, CDR2 SNEGSKA (reference sequence). This CDR3 spans 12 amino acids. V shed 2 bases and J shed 6 bases, with 7 bases lying between them. CDR3 amino acids: CSARWGAGELFF. Written as DNA, the CDR3 is TGCAGTGCTAGATGGGGCGCCGGGGAGCTGTTTTTT.

There are many counts of this clonotype. An end of the junction does not agree with germline; a read error may underlie this. The rearrangement uses TRBV5-5 and TRBJ2-7; TRBD1 matches 8 bases. There are 14 residues in the CDR3. Germline-derived CDR1 and CDR2 are SGHKS and YYEKEE (reference sequence). Written as DNA, the CDR3 is TGTGCCAGCAGTTTGGTCCCGACAGGGGACGAGCAGTACTTC. Residues: CASSLVPTGDEQYF.

This clonotype was seen many times. This sequence joins TRBV7-3 and TRBJ2-7, with TRBD2 matching over 15 bases. This CDR3 has 15 amino acids. Germline trimming cut 7 bases from V and 3 bases from J; bases unmatched to any gene: 4. Germline lookup yields CDR1 SGHTA and CDR2 FQGTGA. CDR3 residues: CASTGTSGRFYEQYF. DNA for the CDR3: TGTGCCAGCACCGGGACTAGCGGGAGGTTCTACGAGCAGTACTTC.